This T cell receptor (beta chain) was captured by sequencing in a study of PD-1 blockade in classical Hodgkin lymphoma. For the study at large: Each patient was given nivolumab 3 mg/kg through a vein every 2 weeks. General observations from the study: CD4+ TCR diversity rose significantly by C4D1, and CD8+ TCR diversity did not. Still unresolved is the cause of the repertoire differences, which may be disease activity or prior therapy.

Germline loops: CDR1 SGHVS, CDR2 FNYEAQ. The CDR3 length is 15 residues. J was trimmed by 4 bases and V by 1 base; bases with no gene match: 3. Sequencing was performed with immunoSEQ multiplex PCR; in TCRdb, only in-frame clones are kept and a portion is missing. Of roughly 11,000 clones in the sample, roughly four fifths were seen once. Patients all relapsed after autologous stem cell transplantation, and there was variation in brentuximab vedotin exposure. Regarding this clone: What it binds is unknown.

The TCR sequence derives from a human donor with classical Hodgkin lymphoma. The sample here was peripheral blood mononuclear cells (PBMCs), taken before the second cycle of nivolumab. The chain carries TRBV7-6 and TRBJ1-1; 10 nucleotides match TRBD1. CDR3 in DNA: TGTGCCAGCAGCTTAGGACAGGGGGCGACCACTGAAGCTTTCTTT. It translates to CASSLGQGATTEAFF.